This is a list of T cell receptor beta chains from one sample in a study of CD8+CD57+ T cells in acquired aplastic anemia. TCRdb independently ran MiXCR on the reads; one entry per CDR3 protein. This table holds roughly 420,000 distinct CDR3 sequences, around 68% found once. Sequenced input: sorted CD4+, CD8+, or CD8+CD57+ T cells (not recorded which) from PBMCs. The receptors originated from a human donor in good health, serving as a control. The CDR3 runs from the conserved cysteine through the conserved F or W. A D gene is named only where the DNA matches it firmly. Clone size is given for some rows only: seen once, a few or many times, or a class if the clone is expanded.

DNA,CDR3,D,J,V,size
TGTGCCAGCAGCTCGGGATGGGGGCCAGGAGATACGCAGTATTTT,CASSSGWGPGDTQYF,-,TRBJ2-3,TRBV7-9,-
TGTGCCAGCAGCAAGGACAGGGAAGGCTCTGAAGCTTTCTTT,CASSKDREGSEAFF,TRBD1,TRBJ1-1,TRBV6-1,-
TGTGCCAGCAGCCAAGATGAGAACACAGATACGCAGTATTTT,CASSQDENTDTQYF,-,TRBJ2-3,TRBV7-3,-
TGCAGTGTTAGAGCGGGAACAGGAAACTATGAGCAGTTCTTC,CSVRAGTGNYEQFF,TRBD2,TRBJ2-1,TRBV20-1,once
TGCAGCGTTGAAGTAACTTTCTACGAGTTTGACTTC,CSVEVTFYEFDF,-,TRBJ2-7,TRBV29-1,-
TGCAGTGTTGATCGGTGTAATGGCTACACCTTC,CSVDRCNGYTF,-,TRBJ1-2,TRBV20-1,-
TGTGCCAGCAGTGAAGCACTCTCAGATACGCAGTATTTT,CASSEALSDTQYF,-,TRBJ2-3,TRBV12-3/TRBV12-4,-
TGTGCCAGCAGCCAGCGGGGCGGGGCTTCTGGAAACACCATATATTTT,CASSQRGGASGNTIYF,-,TRBJ1-3,TRBV11-2,-
TGTGCCAGCAGCGCGCGACAGGGACTAGGCACTGAAGCTTATTTT,CASSARQGLGTEAYF,-,TRBJ2-3,TRBV7-8,-
TGTGCCACCAGTGATTTAAGGGCTGGCTACACCTTC,CATSDLRAGYTF,-,TRBJ1-2,TRBV24-1,-
TGTGCCAGCAGCGTAGCTAATTCACCCCGCCACTTTGAGTACTTC,CASSVANSPRHFEYF,-,TRBJ2-5,TRBV9,-
TGTGCCAGCAGCGACCGACAGGGAGGGCCGCCCCTCCACTTT,CASSDRQGGPPLHF,TRBD1,TRBJ1-6,TRBV12-3/TRBV12-4,-
TGTGCCAGCAGCGTGTCGGGACTAGCAGCCTACGAGCAGTACTTC,CASSVSGLAAYEQYF,TRBD2,TRBJ2-7,TRBV9,-
TGTGCCAGCAGCCCCAGGACAAGCCTCTCTGGAAACACCATATATTTT,CASSPRTSLSGNTIYF,-,TRBJ1-3,TRBV7-2,many
TGTGCCAGCAGTGAACCGGCAGGGGGGGCAGATACGCAGTATTTT,CASSEPAGGADTQYF,-,TRBJ2-3,TRBV6-1,many
TGTGCCAGCGCCGAATCCGGGACACTTCTCTACGAGCAGTACTTC,CASAESGTLLYEQYF,-,TRBJ2-7,TRBV5-4,many
TGTGCCAGCAGCATTACAGGGGGCCGCGACAATGAGCAGCAGTACTTC,CASSITGGRDNEQQYF,TRBD1,TRBJ2-5,TRBV7-2,-
TGTGCCAGCAGCTTAGAGGCTCTGAACCTGGGTGGTGAGCAGTTCTTC,CASSLEALNLGGEQFF,-,TRBJ2-1,TRBV7-3,-
TGTGCCATCAGGTCTAGCGGGGGTGGGCAGTTCTTC,CAIRSSGGGQFF,TRBD2,TRBJ2-1,TRBV10-3,-
TGTGCCAGTAGTATCGGTCAGGGCTATAGCAATCAGCCCCAGCATTTT,CASSIGQGYSNQPQHF,-,TRBJ1-5,TRBV19,-
TGTGCCAGCAGCTCTTACAGGGCCATTGGAGCTTTCTTT,CASSSYRAIGAFF,-,TRBJ1-1,TRBV7-2,many
TGTGCCAGCAGCTCGCCCATTACCGGGGAGCTGTTTTTT,CASSSPITGELFF,-,TRBJ2-2,TRBV7-3,-
TGCAGTGCTGACTTGCGGCGGGGGTACAATGAGCAGTTCTTC,CSADLRRGYNEQFF,TRBD2,TRBJ2-1,TRBV20-1,many
TGTGCCAGCAGTTTCGGTCCGACGGCGGGGGAGACCCAGTACTTC,CASSFGPTAGETQYF,-,TRBJ2-5,TRBV12-3/TRBV12-4,-
TGCGCCAGCAGCCGAACGGCACAGGGCTCCTATAATTCGCCCCTCCACTTT,CASSRTAQGSYNSPLHF,-,TRBJ1-6,TRBV7-3,-
TGTGCCGTGGGGAGGACCTATAATTCACCCCTCCACTTT,CAVGRTYNSPLHF,-,TRBJ1-6,TRBV7-2,few
TGTGCCAGCAGCTTAGGACTAGCGGATTACACCGGGGAGCCGTTTTTT,CASSLGLADYTGEPFF,TRBD2,TRBJ2-2,TRBV13,-
TGTGCCAGCGGGACAGGGGGTGAAAAACTGTTTTTT,CASGTGGEKLFF,TRBD1,TRBJ1-4,TRBV9,few
TGTGCCAGCAGCTCCACTCTTACGGGGGGGCTTGAGCAGTTCTTC,CASSSTLTGGLEQFF,TRBD2,TRBJ2-1,TRBV7-2,-
TGCGCCAGCAGCGGGAGCGGGACAGGGGATGAAAAACCCTTC,CASSGSGTGDEKPF,TRBD1,TRBJ1-2,TRBV9,once
TGTGCCAGCAGCTTAGACGGGACAGGGCGGGAGACCCAGTACTTC,CASSLDGTGRETQYF,TRBD1,TRBJ2-5,TRBV7-8,-
TGCAGTGCTAGACTGGGAGCGGGAGCGGCTGAGCAGTTCTTC,CSARLGAGAAEQFF,TRBD2,TRBJ2-1,TRBV20-1,-
TGCAGTGCTAGAGGTCCTAGCGGCGACAACAATGAGCAGTTCTTC,CSARGPSGDNNEQFF,TRBD2,TRBJ2-1,TRBV20-1,-
TGTGCCAGCAGTCTAGACAGAATAGCTAACTATGGCTACACCTTC,CASSLDRIANYGYTF,-,TRBJ1-2,TRBV12-3/TRBV12-4,many
TGTGCCAGCAGCCCATACTGGAGAGCCGGCGAGCGCAACTTC,CASSPYWRAGERNF,-,TRBJ2-7,TRBV9,-
TGCGCCAGCAGCTTGCGGCAGCACGGCGCCGGCGAGCTGTTTTTT,CASSLRQHGAGELFF,-,TRBJ2-2,TRBV7-9,-
TGCAGCGTTGCGGGGGGTGATGAGACCCAGTACTTC,CSVAGGDETQYF,TRBD2,TRBJ2-5,TRBV29-1,-